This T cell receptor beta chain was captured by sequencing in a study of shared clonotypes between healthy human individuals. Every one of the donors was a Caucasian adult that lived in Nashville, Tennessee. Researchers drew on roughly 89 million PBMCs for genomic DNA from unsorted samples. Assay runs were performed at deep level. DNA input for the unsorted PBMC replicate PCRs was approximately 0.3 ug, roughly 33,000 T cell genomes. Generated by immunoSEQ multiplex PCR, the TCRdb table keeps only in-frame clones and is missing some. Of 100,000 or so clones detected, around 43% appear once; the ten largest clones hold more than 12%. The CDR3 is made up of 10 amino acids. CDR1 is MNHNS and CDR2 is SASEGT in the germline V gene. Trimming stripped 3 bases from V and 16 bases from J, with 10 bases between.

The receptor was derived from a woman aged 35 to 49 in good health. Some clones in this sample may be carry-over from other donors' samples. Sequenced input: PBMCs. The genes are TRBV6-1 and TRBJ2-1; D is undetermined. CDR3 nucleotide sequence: TGTGCCAGCAGTGATTTGAGCTTCTTCTTC. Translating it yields CASSDLSFFF.